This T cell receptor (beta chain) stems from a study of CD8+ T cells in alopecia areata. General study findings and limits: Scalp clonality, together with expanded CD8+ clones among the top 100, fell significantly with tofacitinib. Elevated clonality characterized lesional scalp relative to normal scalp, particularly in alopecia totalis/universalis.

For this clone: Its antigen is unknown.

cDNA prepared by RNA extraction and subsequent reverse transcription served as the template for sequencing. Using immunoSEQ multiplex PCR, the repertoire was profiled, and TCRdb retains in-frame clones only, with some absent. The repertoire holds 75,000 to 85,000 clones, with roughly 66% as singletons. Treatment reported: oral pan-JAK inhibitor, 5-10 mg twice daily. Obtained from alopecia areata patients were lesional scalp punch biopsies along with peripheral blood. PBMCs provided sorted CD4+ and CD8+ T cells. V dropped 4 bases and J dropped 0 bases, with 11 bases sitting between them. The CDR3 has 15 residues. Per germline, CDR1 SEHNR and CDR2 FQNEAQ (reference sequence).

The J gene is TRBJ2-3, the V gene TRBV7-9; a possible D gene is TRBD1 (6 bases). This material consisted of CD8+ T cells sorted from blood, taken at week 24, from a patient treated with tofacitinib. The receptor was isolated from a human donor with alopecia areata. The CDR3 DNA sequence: TGTGCCAGCAGCTCACGGACAGAAAGCACAGATACGCAGTATTTT. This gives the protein CASSSRTESTDTQYF.